Sequencing of this TCR beta chain was carried out in a study of blood T cell repertoires in COVID-19. Study-wide background: Nucleic acid was either cDNA or gDNA, and it came from T cells, B-cell-depleted T cells, or PBMCs.

The authors' processing: Reference gene primer amplification gave estimated nucleated cell counts. The assay was immunoSEQ multiplex PCR, and TCRdb's table has in-frame clones only and misses some. V, J and clone size reflect that table, while D and trimming were determined from the DNA. The sample includes 200,000 to 250,000 clones, approximately 90% of them seen just once. This CDR3 region has 14 residues. Germline V gene data show CDR1 as SGHRS and CDR2 as YFSETQ. V was shortened by 5 bases and J by 1 base, with 13 bases between the two germline ends. This sequence originates from a man in his fifties or sixties with COVID-19, enrolled during active disease. The sample taken for sequencing was peripheral blood. This chain uses TRBV5-1 with TRBJ2-7, with D possibly matching TRBD2 (5 bases). The CDR3 DNA reads as TGCGCCAGCAGGACAACTTTAGCGTCCTACGAGCAGTACTTC. Protein: CASRTTLASYEQYF.